These 15 T cell receptor beta chains came from one sample sequenced in a study of CD8 T cells in Susac syndrome. RNA was extracted with the RNeasy kit, and a quantity of roughly 0.5 to 1 ug was reverse transcribed using random hexamers. TCRdb passed the immunoSEQ multiplex PCR reads through MiXCR, listing each CDR3 protein once. The sample includes 130,000 to 150,000 distinct CDR3 sequences, roughly 94% of them seen just once. The specimen sequenced was CD4+ T cells from PBMCs. These receptors were taken from a human donor in good health.

The CDR3 reads CSAKKTGRDTGELFF. The CDR3 DNA sequence: TGCAGTGCAAAAAAGACAGGGAGGGACACCGGGGAGCTGTTTTTT. The rearrangement links TRBV20-1 to TRBJ2-2; D assignment may be TRBD1 or TRBD2 (7 bases each). The germline V gene encodes CDR1 DFQATT and CDR2 SNEGSKA (reference sequence). V lost 6 bases to trimming and J lost 3 bases, with 17 bases between them. The CDR3 extends over 15 amino acids.

In its sample, this clonotype was seen once. The chain is built from TRBV28 and TRBJ2-4; TRBD2 is a possible D gene (5 bases). The CDR3 is 15 residues long. Trimming removed 5 bases from V and 0 bases from J, with 11 bases in between. CDR1 MDHEN and CDR2 SYDVKM come from the germline V gene. This CDR3 is CASSDSGGAKNIQYF. For the CDR3, the DNA is TGTGCCAGCAGTGACTCCGGAGGAGCCAAAAACATTCAGTACTTC.

The genes are TRBV7-9 and TRBJ2-3, with TRBD1 matching 7 bases. CDR1 and CDR2 (germline): SEHNR, FQNEAQ (reference sequence). The V and J ends lost 5 bases and 1 base, in that order; junction bases with no gene match: 3. The CDR3 totals 14 residues. CDR3 nucleotides: TGTGCCAGCAGCACCACAGGGGGCACAGATACGCAGTATTTT. This sequence encodes CASSTTGGTDTQYF.

This chain connects TRBV15 to TRBJ2-7; unclear D gene. V was pared by 7 bases and J by 4 bases, with 14 bases between. CDR1 LNHNV and CDR2 YYDKDF come from the germline V gene (reference sequence). This CDR3 has 13 amino acids. The CDR3 nucleotides read TGTGCCACCACAGGCGAGCCGGCTTACGAGCAGTACTTC. This translates into CATTGEPAYEQYF.

The chain combines TRBV7-3 with TRBJ2-2; D is ambiguous. The ends were cut back, 1 base at V and 6 bases at J, with 12 bases in the middle. The V gene's germline CDR1 is SGHTA and CDR2 FQGTGA. This CDR3 comprises 15 residues. CDR3 bases: TGTGCCAGCAGCTTAAAAGCCCCGCCGGCCGGGGAGCTGTTTTTT. Amino acid sequence: CASSLKAPPAGELFF.

The chain couples TRBV7-9 to TRBJ1-1; no clear D. The CDR3 is 12 residues long. Looked up from germline, CDR1 is SEHNR and CDR2 is FQNEAQ (reference sequence). V was cut by 8 bases and J by 0 bases, with 7 bases left in between. DNA for the CDR3: TGTGCCAGCCTAGGACTGAACACTGAAGCTTTCTTT. This gives the protein CASLGLNTEAFF.

The chain combines TRBV7-2 with TRBJ2-2, with 10 bases identical to TRBD2. CDR3 length: 15 residues. Germline lookup yields CDR1 SGHTA and CDR2 FQGNSA. V gave up 3 bases and J gave up 10 bases; unmatched junction bases: 8. The CDR3 sequence is CASSLGLAGAEELFF. Here the CDR3 DNA reads TGTGCCAGCAGCTTGGGGCTAGCGGGAGCGGAGGAGCTGTTTTTT.

In its sample, this clonotype was seen once. V usage is TRBV2 and J usage is TRBJ1-2; D unresolved. The CDR3 is 12 amino acids. Trimming removed 2 bases from V and 6 bases from J, with 7 bases in between. Per the germline V gene, CDR1 is SNHLY and CDR2 is FYNNEI. CDR3 in DNA: TGTGCCAGCAGTGAACTCAAGGATGGCTACACCTTC. Amino acids: CASSELKDGYTF.

The chain joins TRBV5-4 to TRBJ2-5; tentative D call: TRBD2 (5 bases). The ends were cut back, 2 bases at V and 4 bases at J, with 18 bases in the middle. The CDR3 has 16 residues. CDR1 and CDR2 (germline): SGHNT, YYREEE (reference sequence). The CDR3 region is CASSFPWNGNGETQYF. As DNA, the CDR3 is TGTGCCAGCAGCTTTCCTTGGAACGGGAACGGAGAGACCCAGTACTTC.

The chain combines TRBV7-3 with TRBJ2-2; D is uncertain. Germline V lookup: CDR1 SGHTA, CDR2 FQGTGA. This CDR3 is 13 amino acids long. V shed 1 base and J shed 5 bases, with 5 bases lying between them. CDR3 loop: CASSLKGTGELFF. CDR3 sequence (DNA): TGTGCCAGCAGCTTAAAAGGAACCGGGGAGCTGTTTTTT. Drawing the rest from reference TRBV7-3 and TRBJ2-2, the complete variable domain is GAGVSQTPSNKVTEKGKYVELRCDPISGHTALYWYRQSLGQGPEFLIYFQGTGAADDSGLPNDRFFAVRPEGSVSTLKIQRTERGDSAVYLCASSLKGTGELFFGEGSRLTVL.

The chain carries TRBV5-1 and TRBJ1-1; 8 bases fit TRBD1. The ends lost 2 bases at V and 5 bases at J; junction bases unmatched: 5. The CDR3 length is 14 residues. CDR1 and CDR2 (germline): SGHRS, YFSETQ. The CDR3 nucleotides are TGCGCCAGCAGCTTTCAAGGACAGGGAACTGAAGCTTTCTTT. It specifies CASSFQGQGTEAFF. Full variable domain (rest looked up from reference TRBV5-1 and TRBJ1-1): KAGVTQTPRYLIKTRGQQVTLSCSPISGHRSVSWYQQTPGQGLQFLFEYFSETQRNKGNFPGRFSGRQFSNSRSEMNVSTLELGDSALYLCASSFQGQGTEAFFGQGTRLTVV.

The rearrangement uses TRBV10-3 and TRBJ1-5; D uncertain. This CDR3 spans 9 amino acids. Germline CDR1 ENHRY, CDR2 SYGVKD. Trimming left V 11 bases short and J 6 bases short, with 5 bases between. In DNA form, the CDR3 reads TGTGCCGCCGGTCAGCCCCAGCATTTT. Protein: CAAGQPQHF.

The chain combines TRBV19 with TRBJ2-3, with D uncertain. The length of the CDR3 is 13 residues. V lost 1 base, J lost 4 bases, and 6 bases lay in between. CDR1 LNHDA and CDR2 SQIVND come from the germline V gene (reference sequence). CDR3 sequence: CASSIGHPDTQYF. The DNA of the CDR3 is TGTGCCAGTAGTATAGGCCATCCAGATACGCAGTATTTT.

This clonotype was observed a handful of times. V usage is TRBV18 and J usage is TRBJ2-7; D tentatively reads TRBD1 or TRBD2 (5 bases each). This CDR3 region has 16 residues. Per the germline V gene, CDR1 is KGHSH and CDR2 is LQKENI. Trimming stripped 6 bases from V and 1 base from J, with 19 bases between. The CDR3 sequence: CASSFYTGTGSYEQYF. In nucleotides, the CDR3 is TGTGCCAGCTCTTTCTACACCGGGACGGGTTCCTACGAGCAGTACTTC.

This chain joins TRBV6-1 and TRBJ1-1; TRBD1 matches 9 bases. V was pared by 7 bases and J by 7 bases, with 16 bases of the junction left unmatched. Looked up from germline, CDR1 is MNHNS and CDR2 is SASEGT. The CDR3 is made up of 16 amino acids. CDR3 nucleotides: TGTGCCAGCACCGAGATGGGACAGGGAAAAGGGAGTGAAGCTTTCTTT. It specifies CASTEMGQGKGSEAFF.